This record looks at one T cell receptor beta chain sequence and its context. Produced via immunoSEQ multiplex PCR; TCRdb's table is partial and in-frame only. The sample records roughly 1,000,000 clones, around 78% being singletons. These data come from a study of shared clonotypes between healthy human individuals. The V gene lost 5 bases and the J gene lost 4 bases, with 8 bases spanning the gap. This CDR3 region has 12 residues. Germline loops: CDR1 SGHTA, CDR2 FQGNSA. Source material: memory CD4+ T cells from PBMCs. Described subset: CD45RA-negative fraction. This TCR came from a young man in good health. Some clones in this sample may be carry-over from other donors' samples. This chain connects TRBV7-2 to TRBJ2-5; D remains ambiguous. The CDR3 region is CASSRVRETQYF. CDR3 sequence (DNA): TGTGCCAGCAGCCGCGTGAGAGAGACCCAGTACTTC. Variable domain in full (rest from reference TRBV7-2 and TRBJ2-5): GAGVSQSPSNKVTEKGKDVELRCDPISGHTALYWYRQSLGQGLEFLIYFQGNSAPDKSGLPSDRFSAERTGGSVSTLTIQRTQQEDSAVYLCASSRVRETQYFGPGTRLLVL.